This T cell receptor beta chain was retrieved from a study of shared clonotypes between healthy human individuals. This table comes from immunoSEQ multiplex PCR, and its TCRdb copy is limited to in-frame clones, with some not included. The data show 2 million to 2.5 million clones, about 94% seen once. V lost 3 bases to trimming and J lost 7 bases; unmatched junction nucleotides: 6. The CDR3 totals 15 residues. Per the germline V gene, CDR1 is KGHSH and CDR2 is LQKENI. The source of this sequence is a man younger than 30 in good health. Material: naive CD4+ T cells sorted from blood. Documented subset: CD45RA+ positively selected. The rearrangement joins TRBV18 to TRBJ2-4, with 10 bases fitting TRBD1. The CDR3 is CASSPGQGPGNIQYF. The CDR3, as DNA: TGTGCCAGCTCACCGGGACAGGGGCCTGGGAACATTCAGTACTTC.